This TCR beta chain derives from a study of T cells in Graves' hyperthyroidism and ophthalmopathy (dated 2019 in TCRdb). The study in broad terms: Peripheral blood was collected at initial diagnosis, before any treatment. For training and testing, the 95 to 100 patients in the discovery cohort were randomly divided in a 7:3 ratio. TCR Vbeta CDR3 sequencing of 135 peripheral blood samples (over 40 ophthalmopathy, 75 hyperthyroidism and roughly 17 progressor patients) is reported in the paper. Prospective prediction of ophthalmopathy was tested in an independent validation cohort of approximately 19 hyperthyroidism patients and 17 patients who later progressed to ophthalmopathy. The study also compared thyroid tissue and blood T-cell repertoires from about six Graves' hyperthyroidism patients. TCR V-J signatures able to tell the groups apart were searched for in a discovery cohort of 90 to 100 patients, of whom fewer than 45 had Graves' ophthalmopathy and about 55 had stable Graves' hyperthyroidism. Following sampling, methimazole starting at 30 mg daily was given to hyperthyroidism patients, and high-dose intravenous methylprednisolone was given to ophthalmopathy patients. Paper-wide results and their limitations: No statistical method was used to set the sample size in advance, and investigators knew the group allocation. In validation, the model predicted progression to ophthalmopathy with approximately 71% sensitivity and approximately 72% specificity, a median of approximately 6.5 months before onset. Most expanded thyroid clonotypes (frequency above 0.001) were also detected in blood, a finding suggesting that blood repertoires may reflect thyroid immune responses. A 13 V-J signature model separated ophthalmopathy from stable hyperthyroidism, with roughly 88% sensitivity and about 81% specificity in cross-validation and 80%/75% in testing.

Amplification of TCR beta CDR3 regions was carried out from RNA transcripts. For the first round of RT-PCR on the TCR CDR3, the HTBI primer set was used together with the Qiagen OneStep RT-PCR kit. The libraries were constructed in a second round of multiplex PCR and then size-selected and purified. Paired-end sequencing of the libraries was performed with 100 bp reads on an Illumina HiSeq2000. The source study handled its data this way. SOAPnuke was used to process the raw data, throwing out any read that contained adapters or uncalled bases, had a mean Phred below 15, or lacked an exact constant-primer or identifier match. High-quality paired reads were merged with COPE v1.2.5, and unique nucleotide sequences were defined as clonotypes. MiTCR v1.1 was used to align the clonotypes against IMGT TRBV, TRBD and TRBJ reference segments. The analysis was restricted to V-J combinations with a frequency above 0.0001, which together covered about 99% of the repertoires. A TCS score was defined as the ratio of F50 (clonal expansion) to E x V (chaos), with BLOSUM62-based TCRdist applied between CDR3 peptides within each V-J. Welch's t-statistics and random forest reduced 450 to 600 V-J features to 10 to 15, which were used in a naive Bayes classifier (R e1071). Clones were called with MiXCR by TCRdb after fastp trimmed the public reads at Q25, and only in-frame beta chains were retained. Rows with one shared CDR3 protein collapse into an entry with the most common genes and DNA. Clone size and V and J calls follow TCRdb, not the original study. The sample data list under 400,000 distinct CDR3 sequences, and roughly 15% of these were observed just once. The ten largest clones represent approximately 20% of the sample.

Here V drops 8 bases and J drops 8 bases, and the junction holds 10 bases not matched to any gene. The germline V gene (reference sequence) sets CDR1 to LGHDT and CDR2 to YNNKEL. The CDR3 is 15 residues long, counting both termini. This entry keeps only the CDR3 DNA: 45 bases, framed from base 1. Ophthalmopathy patients had moderately to severely active disease, Clinical Activity Score of at least 3, NOSPECS grade of at least 4, and duration under 3 months. Patients with uncontrolled infections, other autoimmune diseases, pregnancy or lactation were excluded. Diagnoses relied on clinical symptoms, serum thyroxine and TRAb, thyroid ultrasound and orbital computed tomography. PBMCs were separated from about 10 ml of fresh peripheral blood using Ficoll-Paque density gradient centrifugation. Trizol reagent was used to extract total RNA, and RNA quality was then checked on an Agilent 2100 Bioanalyzer.

With respect to this clonotype: Its recognized antigen is unknown. In this CDR3 the conserved last residue, phenylalanine or tryptophan, is missing, so a read error is likely.

The chain is made from TRBV3-1 and TRBJ1-6; TRBD1 matches 9 bases in the middle. The material sequenced was blood. The clonotype comes from a woman aged 60-70 years with Graves' ophthalmopathy. The CDR3 loop reads CASCPLGTGHSPLHL. The DNA reads as follows: TGTGCCAGCTGCCCCCTCGGGACAGGGCATTCACCCCTCCACCTT.